The T cell receptor beta chain under discussion was sequenced for a study of CD8 T cells in ankylosing spondylitis. Study-level results: Typical of ankylosing spondylitis blood, it appeared, was a TCR beta motif of under 10 highly homologous variants.

One entry per CDR3 protein, called by TCRdb with MiXCR from the 5' RACE reads. The sample shows about 400,000 distinct CDR3 sequences, 20% of them seen only once. Worth noting for this clonotype: Its antigen is unknown.

CDR1 SNHLY and CDR2 FYNNEI come from the germline V gene. Trimming stripped 8 bases from V and 0 bases from J, with 13 bases between. There are 14 residues in the CDR3. Sequences were obtained from blood, either unsorted or a sorted T cell fraction (not recorded which). The chain has TRBV2 and TRBJ2-5; D may correspond to TRBD1 or TRBD2 (5 bases each). The receptor was derived from a male donor with ankylosing spondylitis or in good health (not recorded which). This CDR3 is CASLPGRYQETQYF. DNA of the CDR3: TGTGCCAGCCTCCCGGGACGTTACCAAGAGACCCAGTACTTC.